The 10 T cell receptor beta chains below all came from one sample that was sequenced in a study of T cells in Graves' hyperthyroidism and ophthalmopathy. RNA transcripts served as the template for amplifying TCR beta CDR3 regions. RT-PCR in the first round (using the HTBI primer set) targeted the TCR CDR3. A single record per CDR3 protein comes from TCRdb applying MiXCR to the multiplex PCR reads. This repertoire shows a few hundred thousand distinct CDR3 sequences, 20% found once; its top ten account for about a quarter. Material for sequencing was blood. The receptor set was obtained from a man aged 18-30 years with Graves' hyperthyroidism.

The count of this clonotype is one. The chain combines TRBV6-2 or TRBV6-3 with TRBJ2-2; no reliable D call. Trimming cost V 7 bases and J 2 bases, with 11 bases left between them. Germline assignment: CDR1 MNHEY and CDR2 SVGEGT. The CDR3 extends over 14 amino acids. CDR3 residues: CASNPGGNTGELFF. In nucleotides, the CDR3 is TGTGCCAGCAACCCGGGCGGAAACACCGGGGAGCTGTTTTTT.

This clonotype was counted at least ten times. The V gene is TRBV11-2, the J gene TRBJ2-5; the D gene could be TRBD1 or TRBD2 (5 bases each). V lost 4 bases, J lost 1 base, and 16 bases lay in between. The CDR3 contains 16 residues. Germline CDR1 is SGHAT and CDR2 is FQNNGV. The CDR3 reads CASSSEGENGQETQYF. CDR3 bases: TGTGCCAGCAGCTCCGAAGGGGAGAACGGCCAAGAGACCCAGTACTTC.

This clonotype was seen at least ten times. The chain combines TRBV6-1 with TRBJ2-7; D is perhaps TRBD1 (6 bases). Trimming removed 6 bases at V and 0 bases at J, with 15 bases between. From germline, CDR1 is MNHNS and CDR2 SASEGT. The length of the CDR3 is 15 residues. The CDR3 region has the DNA TGTGCCAGCAGAATGGGGACACCGAGCTCCTACGAGCAGTACTTC. Amino acid sequence: CASRMGTPSSYEQYF.

This clonotype was counted many times. V and J are TRBV27 and TRBJ1-2; D perhaps matches TRBD1 (5 bases). The CDR3 loop spans 15 amino acids. The germline gives CDR1 MNHEY, CDR2 SMNVEV (reference sequence). V shed 5 bases and J shed 0 bases, with 13 bases lying between them. CDR3 amino acids: CASSAIQGANYGYTF. The CDR3 region has the DNA TGTGCCAGCAGTGCAATCCAGGGAGCTAACTATGGCTACACCTTC.

This clonotype was seen many times. V gene TRBV6-4 combines with J gene TRBJ2-2; perhaps TRBD1 as D (5 bases). With 9 bases removed from V and 3 bases from J, the gap between germline ends came to 17 bases. The CDR3 consists of 15 residues. Germline CDR1 reads MRHNA; CDR2 reads SNTAGT. The CDR3 loop is CARLNGHNDTGELFF. The CDR3 DNA follows: TGTGCCAGACTAAACGGACACAACGACACCGGGGAGCTGTTTTTT.

J is TRBJ2-5 and V is TRBV12-3 or TRBV12-4; perhaps TRBD2 as D (6 bases). Between the trimmed V and J ends, which lost 4 bases and 3 bases, there was a span of 15 bases. The CDR3 loop spans 15 amino acids. The CDR3 DNA reads as TGTGCCAGCAGTTCTGCTCGATCTAGCGAAGAGACCCAGTACTTC. Translated, it gives CASSSARSSEETQYF.

This clonotype was observed many times. The chain recombines TRBV14 with TRBJ2-7; 11 nucleotides agree with TRBD2. V shed 6 bases, J shed 3 bases, and the junction held 7 bases outside the gene matches. Germline V gene sequence: CDR1 SGHDN, CDR2 FVKESK. The length of the CDR3 is 15 residues. This CDR3 is CASSRTSGGDYEQYF. The CDR3 region has the DNA TGTGCCAGCAGTCGTACTAGCGGGGGAGACTACGAGCAGTACTTC.

This clonotype was counted at least ten times. V and J are TRBV6-5 and TRBJ1-2, with 7 positions matching TRBD1. The CDR3 has 12 residues. V trimming: 6 bases; J trimming: 8 bases; junction bases outside the gene matches: 6. Germline V CDR1 and CDR2: MNHEY, SVGAGI. CDR3: CASSQGGDGYTF. The CDR3 DNA follows: TGTGCCAGCAGCCAGGGGGGGGACGGCTACACCTTC.

In its sample, this clonotype was seen a few times. This may stem from a read error, because a much larger clone lies one nucleotide away. This rearrangement joins TRBV12-3 or TRBV12-4 to TRBJ2-7; the D gene is possibly TRBD1 (6 bases). V shed 6 bases and J shed 0 bases, with 9 bases lying between them. The CDR3 loop spans 13 amino acids. The DNA of the CDR3 is TGTGCCAGCAGGAAGGACAGCTCCTACGAGCAGTACTTC. It translates to CASRKDSSYEQYF.

The chain is built from TRBV6-2 or TRBV6-3 and TRBJ1-5; D is uncertain. Trimming took 2 bases from V and 1 from J, leaving 6 bases between them. Germline V CDR1 and CDR2: MNHEY, SVGEGT. The CDR3 runs 14 residues. CDR3 protein: CASSYRASNQPQHF. CDR3 DNA: TGTGCCAGCAGTTACAGGGCAAGCAATCAGCCCCAGCATTTT.